The next 6 T cell receptor beta chains were all read from a single sample in a study of blood T cell repertoires in COVID-19. Sequencing was performed with immunoSEQ multiplex PCR; in TCRdb, only in-frame clones are kept and a portion is missing. The sample records 70,000 to 75,000 clones, roughly 80% being singletons. The sequenced sample was peripheral blood. These receptors came from a woman aged 55-70 years with acute or convalescent COVID-19.

This clone occurred once. The CDR3 DNA follows: TGTGCCAGCAGCCAAGATATCGCCCCGCACACTAGCGGGAGTAGAAATGAGCAGTTCTTC. Amino acid sequence: CASSQDIAPHTSGSRNEQFF. This chain connects TRBV3-1 (or the pseudogene TRBV3-2) to TRBJ2-1; 11 bases are shared with TRBD2. This CDR3 spans 20 amino acids. The J segment lost 7 bases and the V segment lost 0 bases, leaving 17 bases of the junction unmatched. CDR1 and CDR2 from the germline V gene are LGHDT and YNNKEL (reference sequence).

V gene TRBV19 combines with J gene TRBJ1-4, with 9 bases identical to TRBD1. Germline V gene sequence: CDR1 LNHDA, CDR2 SQIVND (reference sequence). With V trimmed by 6 bases and J by 8 bases, 7 bases remained unmatched. This CDR3 has 14 amino acids. CDR3: CASRTGGTGEKLFF. The CDR3 DNA is TGTGCCAGTAGGACAGGGGGAACGGGCGAAAAACTGTTTTTT.

V and J are TRBV6-5 and TRBJ2-1; a possible D gene is TRBD1 (6 bases). V lost 4 bases to trimming and J lost 0 bases, with 10 bases between them. Germline CDR1 MNHEY, CDR2 SVGAGI. This CDR3 spans 15 amino acids. CDR3 in DNA: TGTGCCAGCAGTTTGACAGGTGGCTCCTACAATGAGCAGTTCTTC. Amino acid sequence: CASSLTGGSYNEQFF.

This chain uses TRBV7-2 with TRBJ1-3, with a possible D match to TRBD1 (5 bases). The CDR3 has 16 residues. Germline loops: CDR1 SGHTA, CDR2 FQGNSA. The ends were cut back, 1 base at V and 3 bases at J, with 13 bases in the middle. The CDR3 bases are TGTGCCAGCAGCTTAGGACAGCCCGGCCTTGGAAACACCATATATTTT. This gives the protein CASSLGQPGLGNTIYF.

V gene TRBV7-9 combines with J gene TRBJ1-1; D unclear. In germline, CDR1 is SEHNR, CDR2 FQNEAQ (reference sequence). The CDR3 loop spans 14 amino acids. The V end was cut by 4 bases, the J end by 4 bases, with 13 bases between. CDR3 in DNA: TGTGCCAGCAGCTGGCACACCCCGGGCACTGAAGCTTTCTTT. Its translation: CASSWHTPGTEAFF. Full variable domain (outside the CDR3, taken from reference TRBV7-9 and TRBJ1-1): DTGVSQNPRHKITKRGQNVTFRCDPISEHNRLYWYRQTLGQGPEFLTYFQNEAQLEKSRLLSDRFSAERPKGSFSTLEIQRTEQGDSAMYLCASSWHTPGTEAFFGQGTRLTVV.

This clone was picked up one time. Here the CDR3 DNA reads TGTGCCAGTCTTCAGGGGGTGGGCACTGAAGCTTTCTTT. It codes for CASLQGVGTEAFF. The gene calls are TRBV18 and TRBJ1-1, with TRBD1 identical over 7 bases. Germline lookup yields CDR1 KGHSH and CDR2 LQKENI. This CDR3 is built from 13 residues. Trimming removed 9 bases from V and 4 bases from J; junction bases left unmatched: 8.